Ten or more counts support the clone carrying this T cell receptor beta chain. No antigen is known for it. Researchers took RNA transcripts and amplified the TCR beta CDR3 regions from them. First-round RT-PCR with HTBI primers amplified the TCR CDR3 region. MiXCR, run by TCRdb on the multiplex PCR reads, gives a single entry per CDR3 protein. The table includes 500,000 to 750,000 distinct CDR3 sequences, 14% detected once. The sample comes from a study of T cells in Graves' hyperthyroidism and ophthalmopathy. Cells are PBMCs isolated from about 10 ml of fresh blood. The V end lost 3 bases, the J end lost 8 bases, and 12 bases lay between the germline ends. Germline CDR1 reads DFQATT; CDR2 reads SNEGSKA (reference sequence). The CDR3 loop spans 12 amino acids. Study-wide findings and caveats: Blood shared most expanded thyroid clonotypes above 0.001.

The sample taken for sequencing was blood. The source is a woman younger than 35 with Graves' ophthalmopathy. This chain connects TRBV20-1 to TRBJ2-3; D gene unclear. The CDR3 here is CSARPQSSTQYF. The CDR3 region has the DNA TGCAGTGCTAGGCCCCAATCAAGTACGCAGTATTTT.